The text below deals with one T cell receptor beta chain. Its cognate antigen is unknown. The source of the sample is a study of T cell repertoires in cytomegalovirus infection. Across the whole study: CMV infection and matching HLA type were both indicated by public TCR beta signatures.

Study-level points and caveats: Carriers of CMV plus the relevant HLA were identified by cumulative public TCR beta family frequency. HLA-C-restricted TCR beta clonotypes specific for CMV led the ex vivo response.

This CDR3 is 13 amino acids long. V lost 1 base and J 7 bases, leaving 11 bases between the germline ends. The V gene's germline CDR1 is PRHDT and CDR2 FYEKMQ (reference sequence). TCRdb re-analysed the reads in MiXCR, keeping a single row per CDR3 protein. The sample lists more than 500,000 distinct CDR3 sequences; 16% were seen once. The chain uses TRBV13 and TRBJ2-7; the D gene is possibly TRBD1 (5 bases). The sequence was obtained from a human donor in good health (CMV status not recorded). Some clones in this sample may be carry-over from other donors' samples. The source material was CD8+ T cells from PBMCs. The CDR3 spells CASSLEPRQEQYF. The CDR3 nucleotides read TGTGCCAGCAGCTTAGAACCCCGACAGGAGCAGTACTTC.